The following is a T cell receptor beta chain sequence with its context. Its antigen is as yet unknown. Positive CCR7 selection of CD45RO-negative cells yielded the naive CD8 cells, and terminally differentiated effector memory CD45RA+ cells were excluded. The entry originates in a study of shared clonotypes between healthy human individuals. Overall study: In total, the donors were a couple of women and a few men aged 18 to 49. Overall study findings and caveats: Unshared clonotypes carried lower generation probabilities than those common to all four donors.

V lost 4 bases and J 5 bases, leaving 9 bases between the germline ends. Germline CDR1 and CDR2: PRHDT and FYEKMQ (reference sequence). This CDR3 spans 13 amino acids. Assay: immunoSEQ multiplex PCR; the TCRdb copy retains only in-frame clones and omits some. This table has a few million clones, approximately 92% appearing once. Sequencing was carried out using naive CD8+ T cells from PBMCs. V gene TRBV13 combines with J gene TRBJ2-1; D unresolved. The sequence came from a man between 18 and 29 years old in good health. Some clones in this sample may be carry-over from other donors' samples. The CDR3 protein is CASSSLLDNEQFF. The CDR3 nucleotides are TGTGCCAGCAGCTCCTTACTCGACAATGAGCAGTTCTTC. Together with reference TRBV13 and TRBJ2-1, the CDR3 gives the full variable domain: AAGVIQSPRHLIKEKRETATLKCYPIPRHDTVYWYQQGPGQDPQFLISFYEKMQSDKGSIPDRFSAQQFSDYHSELNMSSLELGDSALYFCASSSLLDNEQFFGPGTRLTVL.